What follows are 15 T cell receptor beta chains derived from one specimen sequenced in a study of response to subunit inactivated influenza vaccine (dated by TCRdb to 2017 to 2018). Libraries were prepared through RT-PCR. The reads were generated on an Illumina HiSeq 2500. TCRdb handled the public reads itself, with Q25 trimming in fastp and clone calling in MiXCR, and kept productive beta chains. A single entry per CDR3 protein holds the most common genes and DNA from its merged rows. For this sample the table gives hundreds of thousands of distinct CDR3 sequences, of which 20% to 25% were detected only once. The ten largest clones take up roughly 10% of the sample. The starting material was PBMCs from blood, obtained less than 22 months after vaccination. The source of these receptors is a man between 50 and 75 years old who received an inactivated influenza vaccine. Donor details come from another sample of the same person, matched by shared clones.

The chain links TRBV7-2 to TRBJ1-4; D is undetermined. The CDR3 is 15 residues long. V lost 7 bases to trimming and J lost 1 base, with 13 bases between them. Germline-derived CDR1 and CDR2 are SGHTA and FQGNSA. CDR3 coding DNA: TGTGCCAGCACCCAACAGTCCCTAACTAATGAAAAACTGTTTTTT. This gives the protein CASTQQSLTNEKLFF.

The V and J genes are TRBV4-2 and TRBJ2-7; no clear D. The V gene's germline CDR1 is LGHNA and CDR2 YNFKEQ. The CDR3 contains 13 residues. Trimming left V 0 bases short and J 2 bases short, with 5 bases between. CDR3 protein: CASSQESAYEQYF. CDR3 sequence (DNA): TGTGCCAGCAGCCAAGAGAGTGCCTACGAGCAGTACTTC.

The rearrangement uses TRBV6-2 or TRBV6-3 and TRBJ2-1; 7 positions agree with TRBD2. The CDR3 totals 14 residues. Germline loops: CDR1 MNHEY, CDR2 SVGEGT. Trimming cost V 8 bases and J 6 bases; bases outside gene matches: 10. This chain's CDR3 is CASRLAGVFNEQFF. DNA of the CDR3: TGTGCCAGCCGACTGGCGGGGGTGTTCAATGAGCAGTTCTTC.

This clonotype was seen more than once but under ten times. This sequence joins TRBV12-3 or TRBV12-4 and TRBJ1-2, with TRBD1 matching over 7 bases. The CDR3 length is 13 residues. V lost 6 bases and J lost 8; bases outside the gene matches: 9. CDR3 amino acids: CASRSTGEYGYTF. CDR3 sequence (DNA): TGTGCCAGCAGATCCACAGGGGAGTACGGCTACACCTTC.

V is TRBV5-4 and J is TRBJ2-3; D call uncertain. V was cut by 4 bases and J by 2 bases, with 11 bases left in between. The CDR3 loop spans 14 amino acids. Germline V gene data show CDR1 as SGHNT and CDR2 as YYREEE (reference sequence). Here the CDR3 reads CASSLDQFTDTQYF. CDR3 DNA sequence: TGTGCCAGCAGCCTGGACCAATTCACAGATACGCAGTATTTT.

In its sample, this clonotype was seen a few times. The chain combines TRBV2 with TRBJ2-1, with D unresolved. CDR1 and CDR2 from the germline V gene are SNHLY and FYNNEI. This CDR3 has 12 residues. The germline V and J ends were trimmed by 2 bases and 12 bases, with 11 bases remaining between them. This CDR3 is CASSERPSRQFF. The CDR3 coding sequence is TGTGCCAGCAGTGAAAGGCCCTCTCGGCAGTTCTTC.

V usage is TRBV30 and J usage is TRBJ2-1; TRBD2 agrees at 8 bases. The length of the CDR3 is 15 residues. V trimming: 2 bases; J trimming: 3 bases; junction bases outside the gene matches: 6. Germline CDR1 is GTSNPN and CDR2 is SVGIG (reference sequence). CDR3 in amino acids: CAWSRIAGSYNEQFF. The CDR3 DNA reads as TGTGCCTGGAGTCGAATAGCGGGGAGCTACAATGAGCAGTTCTTC.

This clonotype was observed a single time. The chain couples TRBV29-1 to TRBJ2-5; the match to TRBD1 covers 7 bases. Germline values: CDR1 SQVTM, CDR2 ANQGSEA. CDR3 length: 13 amino acids. V shed 4 bases and J 2 bases; nucleotides not matched to a gene: 4. As DNA, the CDR3 is TGCAGCGTTGGGGGACAGCAACAAGAGACCCAGTACTTC. Encoded protein: CSVGGQQQETQYF.

The chain is built from TRBV10-3 and TRBJ2-1, with TRBD2 identical over 11 bases. Trimming removed 6 bases from V and 10 bases from J; junction bases left unmatched: 5. Germline-derived CDR1 and CDR2 are ENHRY and SYGVKD. The CDR3 sequence is 13 residues long. CDR3 bases: TGTGCCATCAGGTCACTAGCGGGAGCAGAGCAGTTCTTC. Its translation: CAIRSLAGAEQFF.

The table lists this clonotype with many counts. V is TRBV5-5 and J is TRBJ1-4, with D unclear. CDR1 is SGHKS and CDR2 is YYEKEE in the germline V gene (reference sequence). V lost 4 bases and J 10 bases, leaving 8 bases between the germline ends. This CDR3 is 11 amino acids long. The CDR3 loop reads CASSPPGKLFF. For the CDR3, the DNA is TGTGCCAGCAGCCCCCCTGGAAAACTGTTTTTT.

This sequence joins TRBV9 and TRBJ2-1; 8 bases map to TRBD2. From germline, CDR1 is SGDLS and CDR2 YYNGEE. V dropped 3 bases and J dropped 4; count of bases not matched to a gene: 9. The CDR3 has 16 residues. The CDR3 loop is CASSGSGRDFYNEQFF. For the CDR3, the DNA is TGTGCCAGCAGCGGATCCGGGAGGGACTTTTACAATGAGCAGTTCTTC.

This chain uses TRBV5-1 with TRBJ1-2; TRBD1 matches 8 bases. Germline CDR1 and CDR2: SGHRS and YFSETQ. CDR3 length: 14 residues. V shed 4 bases, J shed 3 bases, and the junction held 5 bases outside the gene matches. The CDR3 sequence is CASSPQTGDYGYTF. For the CDR3, the DNA is TGCGCCAGCAGCCCCCAGACAGGGGACTATGGCTACACCTTC. The complete variable domain, with remaining parts taken from reference TRBV5-1 and TRBJ1-2, reads KAGVTQTPRYLIKTRGQQVTLSCSPISGHRSVSWYQQTPGQGLQFLFEYFSETQRNKGNFPGRFSGRQFSNSRSEMNVSTLELGDSALYLCASSPQTGDYGYTFGSGTRLTVV.

CDR3 nucleotides: TGCGCCAGCAGTCGAACTATTAACACTGAAGCTTTCTTT. Translation: CASSRTINTEAFF. This chain connects TRBV23-1 to TRBJ1-1; D is unclear. Being an ORF, TRBV23-1 has a function that is uncertain. Trimming stripped 4 bases from V and 2 bases from J, with 8 bases between. The CDR3 sequence is 13 residues long.

In this sample, this clonotype turned up a few times. The chain employs TRBV9 and TRBJ1-3; 8 bases fit TRBD1. V dropped 0 bases and J dropped 5; count of bases not matched to a gene: 4. Germline CDR1 reads SGDLS; CDR2 reads YYNGEE. The CDR3 sequence is 15 residues long. The CDR3 loop reads CASSVEAGGRNTIYF. CDR3 sequence (DNA): TGTGCCAGCAGCGTAGAAGCAGGGGGCCGAAACACCATATATTTT.

The V gene is TRBV7-2, the J gene TRBJ2-3, with 8 positions matching TRBD1. This CDR3 comprises 16 residues. Germline V gene lookup returns CDR1 SGHTA and CDR2 FQGNSA. Trimming took 2 bases from V and 1 from J; bases not matched to a gene: 5. This CDR3 reads CASSLLPGQGTDTQYF. DNA for the CDR3: TGTGCCAGCAGCTTACTTCCGGGACAGGGCACAGATACGCAGTATTTT.